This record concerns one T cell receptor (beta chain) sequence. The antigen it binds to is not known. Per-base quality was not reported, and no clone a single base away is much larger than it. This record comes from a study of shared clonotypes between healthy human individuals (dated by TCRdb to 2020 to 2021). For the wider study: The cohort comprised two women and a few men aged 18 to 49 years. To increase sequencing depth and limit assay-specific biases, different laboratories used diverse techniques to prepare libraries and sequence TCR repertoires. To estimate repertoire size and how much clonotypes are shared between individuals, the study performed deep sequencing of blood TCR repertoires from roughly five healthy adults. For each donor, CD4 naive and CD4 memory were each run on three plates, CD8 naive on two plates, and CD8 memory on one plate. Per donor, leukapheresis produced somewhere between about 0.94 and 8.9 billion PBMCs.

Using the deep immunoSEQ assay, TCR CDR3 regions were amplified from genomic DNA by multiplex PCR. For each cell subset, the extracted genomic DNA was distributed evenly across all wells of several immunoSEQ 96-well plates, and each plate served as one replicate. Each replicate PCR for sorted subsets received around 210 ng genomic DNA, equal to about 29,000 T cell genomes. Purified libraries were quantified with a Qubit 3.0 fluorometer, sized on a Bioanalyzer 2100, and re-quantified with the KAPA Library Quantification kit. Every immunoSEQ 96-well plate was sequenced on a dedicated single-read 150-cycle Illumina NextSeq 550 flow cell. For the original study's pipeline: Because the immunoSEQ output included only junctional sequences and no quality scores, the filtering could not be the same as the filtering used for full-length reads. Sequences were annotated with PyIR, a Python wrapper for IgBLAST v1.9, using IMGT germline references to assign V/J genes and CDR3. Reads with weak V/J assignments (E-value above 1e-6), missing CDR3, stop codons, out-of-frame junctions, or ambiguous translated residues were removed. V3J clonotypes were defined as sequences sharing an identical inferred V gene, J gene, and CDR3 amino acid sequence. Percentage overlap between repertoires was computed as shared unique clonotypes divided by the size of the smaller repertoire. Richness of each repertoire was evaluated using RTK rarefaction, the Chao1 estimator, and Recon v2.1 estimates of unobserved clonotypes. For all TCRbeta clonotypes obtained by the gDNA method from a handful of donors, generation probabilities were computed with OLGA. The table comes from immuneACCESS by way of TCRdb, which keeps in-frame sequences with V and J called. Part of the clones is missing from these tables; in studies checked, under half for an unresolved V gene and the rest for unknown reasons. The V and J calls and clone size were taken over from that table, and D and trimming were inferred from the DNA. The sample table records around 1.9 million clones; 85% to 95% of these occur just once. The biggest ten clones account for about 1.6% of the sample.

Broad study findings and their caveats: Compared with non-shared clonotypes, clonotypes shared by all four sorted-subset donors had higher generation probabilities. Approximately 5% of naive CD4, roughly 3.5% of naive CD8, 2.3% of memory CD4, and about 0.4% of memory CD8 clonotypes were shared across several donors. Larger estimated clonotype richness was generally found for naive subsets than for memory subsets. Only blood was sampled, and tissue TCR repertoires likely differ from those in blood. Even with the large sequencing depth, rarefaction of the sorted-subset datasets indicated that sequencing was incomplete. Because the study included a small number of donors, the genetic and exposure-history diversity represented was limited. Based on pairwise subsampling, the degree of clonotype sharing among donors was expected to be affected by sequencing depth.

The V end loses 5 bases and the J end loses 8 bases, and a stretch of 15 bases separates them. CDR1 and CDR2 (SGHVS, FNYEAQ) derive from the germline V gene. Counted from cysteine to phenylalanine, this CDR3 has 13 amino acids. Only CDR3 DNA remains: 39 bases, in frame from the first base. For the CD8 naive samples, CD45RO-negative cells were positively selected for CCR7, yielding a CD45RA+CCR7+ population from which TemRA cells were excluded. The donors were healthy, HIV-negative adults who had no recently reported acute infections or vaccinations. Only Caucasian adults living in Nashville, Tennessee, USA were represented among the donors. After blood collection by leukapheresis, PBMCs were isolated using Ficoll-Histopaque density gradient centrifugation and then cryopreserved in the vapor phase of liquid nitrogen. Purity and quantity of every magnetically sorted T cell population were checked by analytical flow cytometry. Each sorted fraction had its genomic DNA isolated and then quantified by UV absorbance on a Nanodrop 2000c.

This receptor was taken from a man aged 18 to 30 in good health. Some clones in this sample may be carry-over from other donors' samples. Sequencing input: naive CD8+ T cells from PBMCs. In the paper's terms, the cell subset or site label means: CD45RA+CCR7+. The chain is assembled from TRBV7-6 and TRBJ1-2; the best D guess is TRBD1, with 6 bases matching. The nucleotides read TGTGCCAGCAGCGGGGGCAGGGGCCAGGGCTACACCTTC. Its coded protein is CASSGGRGQGYTF.